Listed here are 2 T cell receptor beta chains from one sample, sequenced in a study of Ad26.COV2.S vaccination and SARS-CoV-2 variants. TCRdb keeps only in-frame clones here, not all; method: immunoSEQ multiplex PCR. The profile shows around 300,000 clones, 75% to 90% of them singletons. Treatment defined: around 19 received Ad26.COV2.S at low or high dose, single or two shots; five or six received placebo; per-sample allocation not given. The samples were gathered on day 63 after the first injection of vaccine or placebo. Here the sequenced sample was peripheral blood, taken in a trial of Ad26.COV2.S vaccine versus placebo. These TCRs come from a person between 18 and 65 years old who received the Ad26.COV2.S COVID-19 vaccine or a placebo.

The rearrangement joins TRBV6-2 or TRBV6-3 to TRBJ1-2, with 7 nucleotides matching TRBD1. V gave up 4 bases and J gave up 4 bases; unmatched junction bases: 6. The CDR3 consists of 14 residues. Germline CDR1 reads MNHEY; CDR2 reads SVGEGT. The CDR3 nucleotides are TGTGCCAGCAGTTCCCCGCGGGACAGCTATGGCTACACCTTC. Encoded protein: CASSSPRDSYGYTF.

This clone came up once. The CDR3 DNA is TGCGCCAGCAGCCAAGGCTCGAGATCTGGAAACACCATATATTTT. Translation gives CASSQGSRSGNTIYF. The chain joins TRBV4-1 to TRBJ1-3; no clear D. This CDR3 comprises 15 residues. Trimming cost V 1 base and J 1 base, with 8 bases left between them. Looked up from germline, CDR1 is MGHRA and CDR2 is YSYEKL.